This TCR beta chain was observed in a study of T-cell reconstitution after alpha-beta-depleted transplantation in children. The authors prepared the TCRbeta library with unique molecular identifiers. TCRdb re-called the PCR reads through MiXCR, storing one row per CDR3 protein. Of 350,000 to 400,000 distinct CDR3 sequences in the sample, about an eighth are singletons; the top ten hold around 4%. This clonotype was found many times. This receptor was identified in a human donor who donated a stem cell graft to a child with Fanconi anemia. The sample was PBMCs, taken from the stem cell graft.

CDR3 in amino acids: CSARDTATDTQYF. The CDR3 nucleotides are TGCAGTGCTAGAGACACAGCGACGGATACGCAGTATTTT. V gene TRBV20-1 combines with J gene TRBJ2-3; no clear D. CDR1 and CDR2 (germline): DFQATT, SNEGSKA (reference sequence). The V gene lost 0 bases and the J gene lost 6 bases, with 10 bases spanning the gap. The CDR3 extends over 13 amino acids.